This TCR beta chain was profiled in a study of blood T cell repertoires in COVID-19. The CDR3 is 14 residues long. The V end was cut by 1 base, the J end by 4 bases, with 12 bases between. CDR1 is SGHDT, CDR2 YYEEEE, per germline. The data were produced by immunoSEQ multiplex PCR, yet TCRdb's version contains in-frame clones alone and is incomplete. Seen here are 200,000 to 250,000 clones, over 75% observed once, and the top ten hold more than 3%. The V and J genes are TRBV5-6 and TRBJ2-7, with D perhaps TRBD2 (5 bases). The clonotype comes from a woman under 30 in a cohort exposed to, infected with or recovered from COVID-19 (not recorded which). The sample was PBMCs or T cells enriched from blood (not recorded which). The CDR3 nucleotides are TGTGCCAGCAGCTTGCTAGGGAGTGGATACGAGCAGTACTTC. Translating gives CASSLLGSGYEQYF.